Listed here are 29 T cell receptor beta chains from one sample, sequenced in a study of T cell responses to AZD1222 COVID-19 vaccine. The data were produced by immunoSEQ multiplex PCR, yet TCRdb's version contains in-frame clones alone and is incomplete. Listed are about 140,000 clones; roughly 2% falls within the top ten. Sequencing was carried out using peripheral blood. These receptors originate from an adult in good health.

The chain joins TRBV30 to TRBJ2-7; no definite D call. Per germline, CDR1 GTSNPN and CDR2 SVGIG (reference sequence). This CDR3 is built from 12 residues. Deletions cut 0 bases from V and 2 bases from J, with 5 bases between. DNA for the CDR3: TGTGCCTGGAGTGTACGCCCCTACGAGCAGTACTTC. Protein: CAWSVRPYEQYF.

This chain links TRBV19 with TRBJ2-1; D remains ambiguous. Germline CDR1 is LNHDA and CDR2 is SQIVND (reference sequence). The CDR3 runs to 12 residues. Trimming stripped 6 bases from V and 8 bases from J, with 11 bases between. The CDR3 reads CASSQTGYEQFF. As DNA, the CDR3 is TGTGCCAGTAGCCAGACTGGCTATGAGCAGTTCTTC.

V is TRBV25-1 and J is TRBJ1-2; 9 bases align to TRBD1. The J segment lost 7 bases and the V segment lost 8 bases, leaving 8 bases of the junction unmatched. This CDR3 has 13 amino acids. Germline assignment: CDR1 MGHDK and CDR2 SYGVNS. The CDR3 spells CASSAQGAFGYTF. DNA for the CDR3: TGTGCCAGCTCCGCACAGGGGGCCTTTGGCTACACCTTC.

This sequence joins TRBV19 and TRBJ1-2; D is uncertain. The V end lost 8 bases, the J end lost 0 bases, and 13 bases lay between the germline ends. This CDR3 has 14 residues. Germline CDR1 LNHDA, CDR2 SQIVND (reference sequence). DNA of the CDR3: TGTGCCAGTGGTGGGGTATTAGCTAACTATGGCTACACCTTC. This encodes CASGGVLANYGYTF.

The chain combines TRBV11-1 with TRBJ1-6; TRBD1 aligns across 7 bases. Trimming removed 6 bases from V and 7 bases from J; junction bases left unmatched: 9. In germline, CDR1 is SGHAT, CDR2 FQDESV (reference sequence). This CDR3 has 15 amino acids. CDR3 protein: CASRDQGTVNSPLHF. Here the CDR3 DNA reads TGTGCCAGCAGAGACCAGGGGACAGTCAATTCACCCCTCCACTTT.

The chain has TRBV12-5 and TRBJ2-3; D unclear. Germline V gene lookup returns CDR1 LGHNT and CDR2 FRNRAP. Trimming took off 3 bases at V and 4 bases at J, with 17 bases between the two ends. The length of the CDR3 is 16 residues. The CDR3 nucleotides are TGTGCTAGTGGTTTCCAGAGGAACCCCTCACCAGATACGCAGTATTTT. Translated: CASGFQRNPSPDTQYF.

This chain uses TRBV7-6 with TRBJ2-1; 10 bases fit TRBD2. CDR1 SGHVS and CDR2 FNYEAQ come from the germline V gene. The CDR3 contains 18 residues. V was pared by 3 bases and J by 7 bases, with 15 bases of the junction left unmatched. CDR3 in DNA: TGTGCCAGCAGCTTGGGGCCGGGGGAGCGGGGGGGCCTGAATGAGCAGTTCTTC. It codes for CASSLGPGERGGLNEQFF.

This chain links TRBV11-3 with TRBJ2-5, with TRBD1 matching over 8 bases. The J segment lost 1 base and the V segment lost 4 bases, leaving 11 bases of the junction unmatched. The CDR3 sequence is 17 residues long. CDR1 SGHNT and CDR2 YENEEA come from the germline V gene. In DNA, the CDR3 is TGTGCCAGCAGCTCCCCTTACAAAACAGGGGGCCAAGAGACCCAGTACTTC. This gives the protein CASSSPYKTGGQETQYF.

CDR3 loop: CASSQEPGANTIYF. CDR3 DNA sequence: TGCGCCAGCAGCCAAGAACCAGGGGCAAACACCATATATTTT. The chain carries TRBV4-1 and TRBJ1-3, with D possibly matching TRBD1 (6 bases). The CDR3 length is 14 residues. Germline V gene data show CDR1 as MGHRA and CDR2 as YSYEKL. V was cut by 0 bases and J by 6 bases, with 9 bases left in between.

The rearrangement links TRBV7-8 to TRBJ2-3; D is unclear. The CDR3 is made up of 14 amino acids. The V gene lost 1 base and the J gene lost 6 bases, with 11 bases spanning the gap. Germline V gene sequence: CDR1 SGHVS, CDR2 FQNEAQ. CDR3 residues: CASSLVTYQDTQYF. CDR3 DNA sequence: TGTGCCAGCAGCTTAGTGACTTACCAGGATACGCAGTATTTT.

The V call is TRBV2, the J call TRBJ1-1; D is unresolved. This CDR3 comprises 11 residues. Germline V gene lookup returns CDR1 SNHLY and CDR2 FYNNEI. V was clipped by 7 bases and J by 3 bases, with 6 bases between them. This CDR3 reads CASILYTEAFF. The CDR3, as DNA: TGTGCCAGCATTCTTTACACTGAAGCTTTCTTT.

J is TRBJ2-1 and V is TRBV29-1; 10 bases are shared with TRBD1. Germline CDR1 is SQVTM and CDR2 is ANQGSEA. V shed 8 bases and J 9 bases; nucleotides not matched to a gene: 10. There are 13 residues in the CDR3. The CDR3 sequence: CSTRTGGAGEQFF. The CDR3 DNA follows: TGCAGCACCAGGACAGGGGGGGCGGGTGAGCAGTTCTTC.

Note on this clone: The germline gene is not matched at one end of the junction; a read error may be the cause. This chain connects TRBV7-6 to TRBJ1-1; 9 positions match TRBD1. This CDR3 is built from 14 residues. The germline CDR1 and CDR2 sequences are SGHVS and FNYEAQ. CDR3 coding DNA: TGTGCCAGCAGCTTGGGGACAGGGAACGCTGAAGCTTTCTTT. This gives the protein CASSLGTGNAEAFF.

This chain uses TRBV4-1 with TRBJ1-2; TRBD1 is a possible D gene (6 bases). The CDR3 sequence is 16 residues long. Germline CDR1 is MGHRA and CDR2 is YSYEKL. Trimming removed 4 bases from V and 4 bases from J, with 19 bases in between. The CDR3 nucleotides are TGCGCCAGCAGCCGAAAAGAGGGGGGGGATCCCTATGGCTACACCTTC. Translation gives CASSRKEGGDPYGYTF.

The chain carries TRBV7-9 and TRBJ2-3; no definite D call. With 5 bases removed from V and 7 bases from J, the gap between germline ends came to 16 bases. This CDR3 has 14 amino acids. Germline values: CDR1 SEHNR, CDR2 FQNEAQ (reference sequence). CDR3 loop: CASSPPNDGYTQYF. Here the CDR3 DNA reads TGTGCCAGCAGCCCACCTAATGACGGGTATACGCAGTATTTT.

The V call is TRBV5-6, the J call TRBJ2-1; TRBD2 agrees at 12 bases. The CDR3 sequence is 15 residues long. V was pared by 0 bases and J by 9 bases, with 4 bases of the junction left unmatched. Germline assignment: CDR1 SGHDT and CDR2 YYEEEE. The CDR3 DNA reads TGTGCCAGCAGCTTGGGACTAGCGGGGGCGGGTGAGCAGTTCTTC. It is translated as CASSLGLAGAGEQFF.

The CDR3 DNA reads TGTGCCTGGACCCCGGGACAGCGCTATGGCTACACCTTC. Protein sequence: CAWTPGQRYGYTF. The rearrangement uses TRBV30 and TRBJ1-2, with 7 bases identical to TRBD1. CDR1 GTSNPN and CDR2 SVGIG come from the germline V gene (reference sequence). Germline trimming cut 4 bases from V and 4 bases from J; bases unmatched to any gene: 6. The CDR3 has 13 amino acids.

The chain combines TRBV5-1 with TRBJ2-2; D tentatively fits TRBD1 or TRBD2 (6 bases each). The CDR3 is 15 amino acids. Germline assignment: CDR1 SGHRS and CDR2 YFSETQ. The V end was cut by 0 bases, the J end by 6 bases, with 12 bases between. CDR3 nucleotides: TGCGCCAGCAGCTTGGACAGGGAGGATTCCGGGGAGCTGTTTTTT. Amino acids: CASSLDREDSGELFF.

The rearrangement links TRBV19 to TRBJ2-1, with 7 bases lining up with TRBD1. Unmatched junction bases numbered 4, after V lost 8 bases and J lost 0 bases. This CDR3 region has 14 residues. CDR1 is LNHDA and CDR2 is SQIVND in the germline V gene (reference sequence). CDR3 in DNA: TGTGCCAGTGGGGACAGACGCTCCTACAATGAGCAGTTCTTC. As protein: CASGDRRSYNEQFF.

The chain combines TRBV7-2 with TRBJ2-5; D might be TRBD2 (7 bases). The CDR3 is 15 amino acids. The V and J ends lost 2 bases and 0 bases respectively, with 10 bases between them. The germline V gene has CDR1 SGHTA and CDR2 FQGNSA. This chain's CDR3 is CASSLNGGHQETQYF. CDR3 coding DNA: TGTGCCAGCAGCTTAAACGGGGGGCACCAAGAGACCCAGTACTTC.

The chain carries TRBV4-2 and TRBJ2-3, with 7 positions matching TRBD2. Trimming at V came to 3 bases and at J to 2 bases, leaving 14 bases not matched to a gene. This CDR3 region has 18 residues. From germline, CDR1 is LGHNA and CDR2 YNFKEQ. For the CDR3, the DNA is TGTGCCAGCAGCCAGGCGACCGCTTGGCGGGGGTTCACAGATACGCAGTATTTT. This sequence encodes CASSQATAWRGFTDTQYF.

This chain uses TRBV4-1 with TRBJ2-2; 11 nucleotides align to TRBD2. Germline loops: CDR1 MGHRA, CDR2 YSYEKL. Trimming cost V 4 bases and J 7 bases; bases outside gene matches: 11. The CDR3 is 17 amino acids. CDR3 loop: CASSPSGLADGNGELFF. The DNA for the CDR3 is TGCGCCAGCAGCCCCTCGGGACTAGCGGACGGTAACGGGGAGCTGTTTTTT.

The V call is TRBV2, the J call TRBJ1-5, with D uncertain. The CDR3 loop spans 15 amino acids. Germline assignment: CDR1 SNHLY and CDR2 FYNNEI. V was clipped by 0 bases and J by 7 bases, with 13 bases between them. DNA of the CDR3: TGTGCCAGCAGTGAAGCGCTCTTCCCCGGGCAGCCCCAGCATTTT. Protein: CASSEALFPGQPQHF.

The chain uses TRBV18 and TRBJ2-1; D unresolved. The CDR3 is made up of 11 amino acids. Trimming cost V 6 bases and J 4 bases, with 4 bases left between them. Germline values: CDR1 KGHSH, CDR2 LQKENI. CDR3 nucleotides: TGTGCCAGCTCCTTGTACAATGAGCAGTTCTTC. Translating it yields CASSLYNEQFF.

The chain carries TRBV19 and TRBJ1-4, with D possibly matching TRBD1 (6 bases). This CDR3 is 12 amino acids long. Germline values: CDR1 LNHDA, CDR2 SQIVND (reference sequence). V dropped 7 bases and J dropped 6 bases, with 9 bases sitting between them. CDR3 nucleotides: TGTGCCAGTACGGGGGGGCATGAAAAACTGTTTTTT. Translating gives CASTGGHEKLFF. The full variable domain, in which reference TRBV19 and TRBJ1-4 provide the parts outside the CDR3, is DGGITQSPKYLFRKEGQNVTLSCEQNLNHDAMYWYRQDPGQGLRLIYYSQIVNDFQKGDIAEGYSVSREKKESFPLTVTSAQKNPTAFYLCASTGGHEKLFFGSGTQLSVL.

The rearrangement links TRBV2 to TRBJ1-3; no clear D. The CDR3 has 15 residues. Germline CDR1 is SNHLY and CDR2 is FYNNEI. V gave up 2 bases and J gave up 0 bases, with 8 bases separating them. The CDR3 sequence is CASSEFLGSGNTIYF. The CDR3 coding sequence is TGTGCCAGCAGTGAATTTCTTGGCTCTGGAAACACCATATATTTT. The entire variable domain, with the rest obtained from reference TRBV2 and TRBJ1-3, is as follows: EPEVTQTPSHQVTQMGQEVILRCVPISNHLYFYWYRQILGQKVEFLVSFYNNEISEKSEIFDDQFSVERPDGSNFTLKIRSTKLEDSAMYFCASSEFLGSGNTIYFGEGSWLTVV.

The V and J genes are TRBV2 and TRBJ1-1; D call uncertain. There are 14 residues in the CDR3. V lost 3 bases and J 5 bases, leaving 13 bases between the germline ends. Germline CDR1 SNHLY, CDR2 FYNNEI. This CDR3 reads CASSDALGPTEAFF. The CDR3 DNA reads TGTGCCAGCAGTGACGCCCTCGGGCCTACTGAAGCTTTCTTT.

The V call is TRBV2, the J call TRBJ2-1, with 15 bases matching TRBD2. The CDR3 loop spans 17 amino acids. Germline V gene lookup returns CDR1 SNHLY and CDR2 FYNNEI. J lost 7 bases, V lost 5 bases, and 9 bases had no gene match. The DNA for the CDR3 is TGTGCCAGCAGTAGGACTAGCGGGGGGGCCGGTTGGAATGAGCAGTTCTTC. Amino acid sequence: CASSRTSGGAGWNEQFF.

The chain carries TRBV7-3 and TRBJ1-2, with D unclear. Between the trimmed V and J ends, which lost 0 bases and 8 bases, there was a span of 16 bases. The CDR3 has 15 residues. CDR1 SGHTA and CDR2 FQGTGA come from the germline V gene. The CDR3 DNA is TGTGCCAGCAGCTTAACTGGGGTCGGAGTTGGGGGCTACACCTTC. Amino acids: CASSLTGVGVGGYTF.